These 10 T cell receptor beta chains were sequenced from one sample in a study of long-term antiretroviral therapy in people with HIV. The authors ran the immunoSEQ assay, v3.0, at survey level. Libraries were prepared by immunoSEQ multiplex PCR; TCRdb keeps only in-frame clonotypes and omits some of them. Among 12,000 or so clones, over 70% were seen once, and the ten largest hold around a tenth. Specimen: unsorted PBMCs, collected 0.8 years before starting antiretroviral therapy. The origin of the receptors is a woman in her 40s with HIV.

The chain recombines TRBV30 with TRBJ1-2, with 11 bases lining up with TRBD1. In germline, CDR1 is GTSNPN, CDR2 SVGIG (reference sequence). CDR3 size: 14 residues. V shed 5 bases, J shed 3 bases, and the junction held 5 bases outside the gene matches. In DNA form, the CDR3 reads TGTGCCTGGCGGACAGGGGGCGCGGACTATGGCTACACCTTC. It encodes CAWRTGGADYGYTF.

The V and J genes are TRBV4-1 and TRBJ2-1; D gene ambiguous. The CDR3 length is 14 residues. The V and J ends lost 5 bases and 5 bases respectively, with 13 bases between them. Germline CDR1 and CDR2: MGHRA and YSYEKL. This chain's CDR3 is CASSAPRKDNEQFF. In nucleotides, the CDR3 is TGCGCCAGCAGCGCTCCGAGAAAAGACAATGAGCAGTTCTTC.

The gene calls are TRBV30 and TRBJ1-3; D remains ambiguous. The germline V gene encodes CDR1 GTSNPN and CDR2 SVGIG (reference sequence). Trimming removed 2 bases from V and 3 bases from J, with 8 bases in between. There are 13 residues in the CDR3. The CDR3 coding sequence is TGTGCCTGGAGTCCGGGAAATGGAAACACCATATATTTT. Translating it yields CAWSPGNGNTIYF.

The chain joins TRBV5-1 to TRBJ2-1; 13 nucleotides agree with TRBD2. The J segment lost 8 bases and the V segment lost 4 bases, leaving 6 bases of the junction unmatched. Germline CDR1 SGHRS, CDR2 YFSETQ. The CDR3 runs to 15 residues. The CDR3: CASSRTSGSIYEQFF. As DNA, the CDR3 is TGCGCCAGCAGCAGGACTAGCGGGAGTATTTATGAGCAGTTCTTC.

V and J are TRBV29-1 and TRBJ1-1; 7 bases map to TRBD1. V shed 6 bases, J shed 1 base, and the junction held 8 bases outside the gene matches. The CDR3 is 14 residues long. Per germline, CDR1 SQVTM and CDR2 ANQGSEA. This CDR3 reads CSVERQGENTEAFF. The CDR3 nucleotides are TGCAGCGTAGAACGACAGGGAGAGAACACTGAAGCTTTCTTT.

The chain combines TRBV14 with TRBJ1-2; unclear D gene. The ends were cut back, 2 bases at V and 8 bases at J, with 6 bases in the middle. CDR3 length: 11 amino acids. Germline V CDR1 and CDR2: SGHDN, FVKESK. The CDR3: CASSQNNGYTF. Written as DNA, the CDR3 is TGTGCCAGCAGCCAAAATAACGGCTACACCTTC. The full variable domain, rest sourced from reference TRBV14 and TRBJ1-2, is EAGVTQFPSHSVIEKGQTVTLRCDPISGHDNLYWYRRVMGKEIKFLLHFVKESKQDESGMPNNRFLAERTGGTYSTLKVQPAELEDSGVYFCASSQNNGYTFGSGTRLTVV.

This chain links TRBV4-3 with TRBJ2-1; D is ambiguous. Looked up from germline, CDR1 is LGHNA and CDR2 is YSLEER. This CDR3 has 13 residues. Trimming stripped 1 base from V and 9 bases from J, with 10 bases between. DNA for the CDR3: TGCGCCAGCAGCCAAGGGCGCTTGAGTGAGCAGTTCTTC. Translating gives CASSQGRLSEQFF.

V usage is TRBV5-6 and J usage is TRBJ2-7; 11 bases agree with TRBD2. This CDR3 region has 15 residues. Germline CDR1 and CDR2: SGHDT and YYEEEE. J was trimmed by 6 bases and V by 4 bases; bases with no gene match: 9. This chain's CDR3 is CASSTKTSGVGEQYF. In DNA form, the CDR3 reads TGTGCCAGCAGCACTAAGACTAGCGGGGTAGGCGAGCAGTACTTC.

The chain employs TRBV9 and TRBJ2-3, with TRBD2 matching 12 bases. Germline CDR1 reads SGDLS; CDR2 reads YYNGEE. CDR3 size: 16 residues. After removal of 3 bases from V and 6 bases from J, the junction contained 8 bases not matched to a gene. The CDR3 nucleotides are TGTGCCAGCAGCGCATCGACTAGCGGGAGATCTGATACGCAGTATTTT. Its protein is CASSASTSGRSDTQYF.

A single count supports this clone. The chain couples TRBV2 to TRBJ2-3; D is uncertain. The germline V gene encodes CDR1 SNHLY and CDR2 FYNNEI. V dropped 7 bases and J dropped 5 bases, with 13 bases sitting between them. CDR3 size: 13 residues. CDR3 coding DNA: TGTGCCAGCATGGTCAGGAATCGAGATACGCAGTATTTT. It translates to CASMVRNRDTQYF.